The clone carrying this T cell receptor beta chain has a count of ten or more. Its antigen is currently unknown. TCRdb re-derived calls from the reads in MiXCR, one entry per CDR3 protein. Found here are 90,000 to 120,000 distinct CDR3 sequences, less than 25% of them singletons; the top ten hold about two fifths. This CDR3 region has 15 residues. Germline loops: CDR1 SGHVS, CDR2 FNYEAQ. Trimming left V 2 bases short and J 2 bases short, with 13 bases between. These data are taken from a study of T cell repertoires in cytomegalovirus infection. Study in general: Matching HLA type, along with CMV infection, was indicated by public TCR beta signatures. Study-wide results and limits: Ex vivo responses were dominated by HLA-C-restricted CMV-specific TCR beta clonotypes.

The sequence came from a human donor in good health (CMV status not recorded). Some clones in this sample may be carry-over from other donors' samples. The V gene is TRBV7-6, the J gene TRBJ2-7, with D tentatively TRBD1 (5 bases). Sequencing input: CD8+ T cells from PBMCs. CDR3 in DNA: TGTGCCAGCAGCTTAAGCCAGGGCTTAACCTACGAGCAGTACTTC. Translated: CASSLSQGLTYEQYF. Full variable domain (outside the CDR3, taken from reference TRBV7-6 and TRBJ2-7): GAGVSQSPRYKVTKRGQDVALRCDPISGHVSLYWYRQALGQGPEFLTYFNYEAQQDKSGLPNDRFSAERPEGSISTLTIQRTEQRDSAMYRCASSLSQGLTYEQYFGPGTRLTVT.